What follows describes a single T cell receptor (beta chain). Its matching antigen is unknown. Patients had low serum IgG, IgA and/or IgM and specific antibody deficiency. The data are from a study of T cell clonality in common variable immunodeficiency. Notes on the study in general: Patient heterogeneity in the CVID cohort limited correlations between repertoire features and clinical complications. Common variable immunodeficiency TCR beta sequences reportedly had fewer deletions and N-nucleotide insertions.

Generated by immunoSEQ multiplex PCR, the TCRdb table keeps only in-frame clones and is missing some. This listing includes over 15,000 clones. The source of this sequence is a human donor with common variable immunodeficiency. Sequencing was performed on peripheral blood mononuclear cells.

CDR3 bases read: TGTGCCAGCAGTTACTCCTTTGACAATGAG. Protein: CASSYSFDNE. The complete CDR3 sequence is CASSYSFDNEQFF. The genes are TRBV6-2 or TRBV6-3 and TRBJ2-1; D gene unclear. The DNA ends 3 residues before the CDR3 does, and the rest of the CDR3 is filled in from the germline J gene. Per the germline V gene, CDR1 is MNHEY and CDR2 is SVGEGT. The CDR3 is 13 residues long. Between the trimmed V and J ends, which lost 0 bases and 5 bases, there was a span of 5 bases.